This T cell receptor beta chain was sequenced during a study of T cell responses to AZD1222 COVID-19 vaccine. Overall study results and limits: Researchers report vaccine-associated CD4 TCRs spanning spike, with dominance at 160-218 and 743-854. Per reports, nearly half of all spike-specific TCRs target regions that are unmutated in variants. Donors were largely white British and mainly female; clonal diversity was possibly underestimated. Baseline seropositivity characterized only six or seven AZD1222 recipients.

Repertoires were generated with immunoSEQ multiplex PCR, while TCRdb's copy carries only in-frame clones and drops some. This table has some 100,000 clones, roughly 90% appearing once. With regard to this clone: Its antigen is still unknown.

V lost 3 bases and J 4 bases, leaving 8 bases between the germline ends. Germline CDR1 and CDR2: KGHSH and LQKENI. This CDR3 has 13 amino acids. The chain uses TRBV18 and TRBJ2-3, with D uncertain. The starting material was peripheral blood, obtained on day 0 of MenACWY control vaccination. This sequence originates from an adult in good health. DNA of the CDR3: TGTGCCAGCTCACCCAATAACGCAGATACGCAGTATTTT. The encoded protein is CASSPNNADTQYF.